These T cell receptor beta chains were read from a single sample in a study of blood T cell repertoires in COVID-19. The data were produced by immunoSEQ multiplex PCR, yet TCRdb's version contains in-frame clones alone and is incomplete. Of around 300,000 clones listed, less than 90% are singletons. The sequenced sample consisted of PBMCs or T cells enriched from blood (not recorded which). Receptors originate from a woman between 45 and 65 years old who had recovered from COVID-19. CDR3s include the opening cysteine and the closing phenylalanine or tryptophan. The D gene is left open where the match is weak. Clone size is not always given. Where it is, it says once, few, many or a class for expanded clones.

D: TRBD1; J: TRBJ1-6; size: -; V: TRBV9; CDR3: CASSPRQGTSPLHF; DNA: TGTGCCAGCAGCCCCCGACAGGGCACCTCACCCCTCCACTTT
D: TRBD1; J: TRBJ1-1; size: once; V: TRBV29-1; CDR3: CSTRTGKNTEAFF; DNA: TGCAGCACCCGGACAGGGAAGAACACTGAAGCTTTCTTT
D: TRBD1; J: TRBJ1-2; size: -; V: TRBV30; CDR3: CAWSVVRQGSGYTF; DNA: TGTGCCTGGAGTGTAGTAAGACAGGGTAGTGGCTACACCTTC
D: TRBD1; J: TRBJ1-2; size: -; V: TRBV6-5; CDR3: CASSPDRGAYGYTF; DNA: TGTGCCAGCAGCCCGGACAGGGGGGCCTATGGCTACACCTTC
D: -; J: TRBJ1-1; size: -; V: TRBV7-8; CDR3: CASRRGQNTEAFF; DNA: TGTGCCAGCCGAAGAGGGCAGAACACTGAAGCTTTCTTT
D: -; J: TRBJ1-2; size: -; V: TRBV6-5; CDR3: CASSYRTENYGYTF; DNA: TGTGCCAGCAGTTACCGGACAGAAAACTATGGCTACACCTTC
D: TRBD1; J: TRBJ1-2; size: -; V: TRBV6-2/TRBV6-3; CDR3: CASSYTGGFTYTF; DNA: TGTGCCAGCAGTTATACAGGGGGCTTTACCTACACCTTC
D: TRBD1; J: TRBJ2-6; size: -; V: TRBV27; CDR3: CASSPDRAGANVLTF; DNA: TGTGCCAGCAGTCCTGACAGGGCTGGGGCCAACGTCCTGACTTTC
D: TRBD1; J: TRBJ1-5; size: once; V: TRBV6-2/TRBV6-3; CDR3: CASSYRGQRNQPQHF; DNA: TGTGCCAGCAGTTACCGGGGACAGCGGAATCAGCCCCAGCATTTT
D: -; J: TRBJ2-3; size: -; V: TRBV5-1; CDR3: CASSLTPTDTQYF; DNA: TGCGCCAGCAGCTTGACTCCCACAGATACGCAGTATTTT
D: -; J: TRBJ1-2; size: -; V: TRBV28; CDR3: CASSKGQYYGYTF; DNA: TGTGCCAGCAGTAAAGGACAGTACTATGGCTACACCTTC
D: TRBD2; J: TRBJ2-7; size: -; V: TRBV27; CDR3: CASSPLAGGYEQYF; DNA: TGTGCCAGCAGTCCACTAGCGGGAGGCTACGAGCAGTACTTC
D: -; J: TRBJ1-1; size: -; V: TRBV5-6; CDR3: CASSLSAGSAEAFF; DNA: TGTGCCAGCAGCCTCTCGGCGGGGTCGGCTGAAGCTTTCTTT
D: TRBD1; J: TRBJ1-5; size: -; V: TRBV19; CDR3: CAASDRVQPQHF; DNA: TGTGCCGCCTCAGACAGGGTTCAGCCCCAGCATTTT
D: -; J: TRBJ2-3; size: once; V: TRBV7-2; CDR3: CASSYGSSTDTQYF; DNA: TGTGCCAGCAGCTATGGGAGTAGCACAGATACGCAGTATTTT
D: TRBD1; J: TRBJ1-4; size: -; V: TRBV4-2; CDR3: CASSQDTGAPNEKLFF; DNA: TGTGCCAGCAGCCAAGATACAGGGGCGCCCAATGAAAAACTGTTTTTT
D: -; J: TRBJ1-6; size: -; V: TRBV3-1/TRBV3-2; CDR3: CASSLYQNYNSPLHF; DNA: TGTGCCAGCAGCCTTTATCAGAACTATAATTCACCCCTCCACTTT
D: TRBD1; J: TRBJ1-2; size: -; V: TRBV29-1; CDR3: CSVSDRGYYGYTF; DNA: TGCAGCGTTTCTGACAGGGGTTATTATGGCTACACCTTC
D: -; J: TRBJ1-1; size: -; V: TRBV11-3; CDR3: CASSPTGMGEAFF; DNA: TGTGCCAGCAGCCCGACGGGAATGGGTGAAGCTTTCTTT
D: TRBD2; J: TRBJ2-1; size: -; V: TRBV7-9; CDR3: CASSPRGGRLSNEQFF; DNA: TGTGCCAGCAGCCCCCGGGGCGGGAGACTATCCAATGAGCAGTTCTTC
D: TRBD1; J: TRBJ1-4; size: -; V: TRBV5-4; CDR3: CASSLRQGEVNEKLFF; DNA: TGTGCCAGCAGCTTGAGGCAGGGGGAGGTTAATGAAAAACTGTTTTTT
D: -; J: TRBJ2-7; size: -; V: TRBV28; CDR3: CASTGMYEQYF; DNA: TGTGCCAGCACGGGGATGTACGAGCAGTACTTC
D: TRBD1; J: TRBJ1-1; size: -; V: TRBV5-8; CDR3: CASSLTGTVNTEAFF; DNA: TGTGCCAGCAGCTTAACCGGGACAGTGAACACTGAAGCTTTCTTT
D: -; J: TRBJ2-5; size: -; V: TRBV3-1/TRBV3-2; CDR3: CASSQLGGQETQYF; DNA: TGTGCCAGCAGCCAACTGGGAGGCCAAGAGACCCAGTACTTC
D: TRBD2; J: TRBJ2-1; size: -; V: TRBV24-1; CDR3: CATSEVGLAGVGIDEQFF; DNA: TGTGCCACCAGTGAAGTAGGGCTAGCGGGAGTAGGTATAGATGAGCAGTTCTTC
D: TRBD1; J: TRBJ1-4; size: -; V: TRBV30; CDR3: CAWTADRVVEKLFF; DNA: TGTGCCTGGACCGCGGACAGGGTGGTCGAAAAACTGTTTTTT
D: TRBD2; J: TRBJ2-1; size: once; V: TRBV11-2; CDR3: CASSRDGASGRGEQFF; DNA: TGTGCCAGCAGCCGGGACGGGGCTAGCGGGAGAGGCGAGCAGTTCTTC
D: TRBD2; J: TRBJ2-2; size: -; V: TRBV19; CDR3: CASSTSGGSKTGELFF; DNA: TGTGCCAGTAGTACCTCTGGCGGGAGTAAAACCGGGGAGCTGTTTTTT
D: -; J: TRBJ1-5; size: -; V: TRBV29-1; CDR3: CSTYELGGPQHF; DNA: TGCAGCACCTATGAGTTGGGAGGACCCCAGCATTTT
D: -; J: TRBJ2-5; size: -; V: TRBV7-2; CDR3: CASSFGRGGETQYF; DNA: TGTGCCAGCAGCTTCGGACGGGGTGGAGAGACCCAGTACTTC
D: -; J: TRBJ1-1; size: -; V: TRBV5-1; CDR3: CASSLEGGGTNTEAFF; DNA: TGCGCCAGCAGCTTAGAAGGCGGGGGAACGAACACTGAAGCTTTCTTT
D: -; J: TRBJ1-1; size: -; V: TRBV27; CDR3: CASSLSGGPKSSEAFF; DNA: TGTGCCAGCAGTTTATCGGGGGGGCCTAAGTCCTCTGAAGCTTTCTTT
D: TRBD2; J: TRBJ2-7; size: -; V: TRBV11-2; CDR3: CASSLTLAGVAEQYF; DNA: TGTGCCAGCAGCTTAACCCTAGCGGGAGTTGCCGAGCAGTACTTC
D: -; J: TRBJ1-5; size: -; V: TRBV15; CDR3: CATSREGARGNQPQHF; DNA: TGTGCCACCAGCAGAGAAGGGGCCCGGGGCAATCAGCCCCAGCATTTT
D: TRBD1; J: TRBJ1-2; size: -; V: TRBV24-1; CDR3: CATSDPGQTNYGYTF; DNA: TGTGCCACCAGTGACCCGGGACAGACTAACTATGGCTACACCTTC
D: -; J: TRBJ1-2; size: -; V: TRBV7-2; CDR3: CASSSGQTYGYTF; DNA: TGTGCCAGCAGCTCTGGACAGACCTATGGCTACACCTTC
D: TRBD1; J: TRBJ1-2; size: -; V: TRBV28; CDR3: CASSLKAAGGGYTF; DNA: TGTGCCAGCAGTTTAAAGGCGGCAGGGGGTGGCTACACCTTC
D: TRBD2; J: TRBJ2-2; size: -; V: TRBV5-1; CDR3: CASSLGLAGTGELFF; DNA: TGCGCCAGCAGCTTGGGACTAGCGGGAACCGGGGAGCTGTTTTTT
D: -; J: TRBJ1-2; size: few; V: TRBV24-1; CDR3: CATSLGGLNYGYTF; DNA: TGTGCCACCAGCCTTGGCGGGCTGAACTATGGCTACACCTTC
D: -; J: TRBJ2-1; size: -; V: TRBV5-1; CDR3: CASSSGLMNNEQFF; DNA: TGCGCCAGCAGTTCAGGGCTTATGAATAATGAGCAGTTCTTC
D: TRBD2; J: TRBJ2-5; size: -; V: TRBV3-1/TRBV3-2; CDR3: CASSPRTSRKTQYF; DNA: TGTGCCAGCAGCCCTCGGACTAGTAGAAAGACCCAGTACTTC